A single sample is the source of the 13 T cell receptor beta chains below, sequenced in a study of beta chain features in type 1 diabetes. Isolated RNA was reverse transcribed in full, so expressed TCRB transcripts were sequenced. The table came from immunoSEQ multiplex PCR; TCRdb's copy has only in-frame clones and leaves some out. The data show some 150,000 clones, around 10% seen once. The sequenced sample consisted of central memory CD4+ T cells from blood. Source of these receptors: a man between 18 and 29 years old in good health.

The genes are TRBV2 and TRBJ2-6; D is unresolved. Germline CDR1 SNHLY, CDR2 FYNNEI. The CDR3 sequence is 16 residues long. Trimming pared 2 bases from V and 4 bases from J, leaving 12 bases between. The CDR3 sequence is CASSESLGFGANVLTF. For the CDR3, the DNA is TGTGCCAGCAGTGAAAGTCTGGGTTTCGGGGCCAACGTCCTGACTTTC.

This clone was found a few times. V is TRBV19 and J is TRBJ1-2, with D maybe TRBD1 (6 bases). Trimming removed 2 bases from V and 7 bases from J, with 14 bases in between. Germline loops: CDR1 LNHDA, CDR2 SQIVND (reference sequence). The CDR3 consists of 14 residues. CDR3 sequence: CASSIPGHYGGYTF. CDR3 in DNA: TGTGCCAGTAGTATACCGGGACACTATGGTGGCTACACCTTC. The full variable domain, with the rest looked up from reference TRBV19 and TRBJ1-2, is DGGITQSPKYLFRKEGQNVTLSCEQNLNHDAMYWYRQDPGQGLRLIYYSQIVNDFQKGDIAEGYSVSREKKESFPLTVTSAQKNPTAFYLCASSIPGHYGGYTFGSGTRLTVV.

This clone came up a few times. V and J are TRBV25-1 and TRBJ2-5; tentatively, D is TRBD1 or TRBD2 (5 bases each). The CDR3 has 13 residues. V dropped 8 bases and J dropped 11 bases, with 21 bases sitting between them. Germline V gene sequence: CDR1 MGHDK, CDR2 SYGVNS. CDR3 nucleotides: TGTGCCAGCCAGGGACGTATGTCGGTTGGGCAGTACTTC. It is translated as CASQGRMSVGQYF.

In this sample, this clone turned up a few times. The chain combines TRBV7-2 with TRBJ2-5; 8 bases fit TRBD1. After removal of 7 bases from V and 1 base from J, the junction contained 5 bases not matched to a gene. Germline-derived CDR1 and CDR2 are SGHTA and FQGNSA. CDR3 size: 14 residues. DNA for the CDR3: TGTGCCAGCACGCCTGACAGGGGCCAAGAGACCCAGTACTTC. It is translated as CASTPDRGQETQYF.

The rearrangement links TRBV6-6 to TRBJ1-2, with D tentatively TRBD1 (5 bases). The CDR3 consists of 14 residues. Deletions cut 5 bases from V and 6 bases from J, with 16 bases between. Germline assignment: CDR1 MNHNY and CDR2 SVGAGI (reference sequence). The CDR3 DNA reads as TGTGCCAGCAGTCCCTCTCAGGGTTTGAATGGCTACACCTTC. Amino acid sequence: CASSPSQGLNGYTF.

The chain carries TRBV27 and TRBJ1-6, with TRBD1 identical over 10 bases. CDR3 length: 15 amino acids. Germline CDR1 is MNHEY and CDR2 is SMNVEV (reference sequence). Unmatched junction bases numbered 8, after V lost 5 bases and J lost 10 bases. This CDR3 reads CASSQGTGAWSPLHF. The CDR3 bases are TGTGCCAGCAGTCAAGGGACAGGGGCTTGGTCACCCCTCCACTTT.

This chain uses TRBV5-6 with TRBJ2-1; D is possibly TRBD2 (5 bases). The CDR3 has 15 amino acids. Germline loops: CDR1 SGHDT, CDR2 YYEEEE. With 1 base removed from V and 5 bases from J, the gap between germline ends came to 13 bases. CDR3 bases: TGTGCCAGCAGCTTGCGAGGGCTTTCCAACAATGAGCAGTTCTTC. Protein: CASSLRGLSNNEQFF.

The chain links TRBV7-3 to TRBJ2-3; no clear D. V lost 2 bases and J 5 bases, leaving 8 bases between the germline ends. The CDR3 runs 13 residues. The germline V gene has CDR1 SGHTA and CDR2 FQGTGA. This chain's CDR3 is CASSLSWVDTQYF. The CDR3 DNA sequence: TGTGCCAGCAGCTTATCTTGGGTAGATACGCAGTATTTT.

This clone was picked up a small number of times. The V and J genes are TRBV9 and TRBJ1-1; D is uncertain. Trimming took off 6 bases at V and 6 bases at J, with 15 bases between the two ends. The CDR3 has 13 residues. Germline V gives CDR1 SGDLS, CDR2 YYNGEE. The CDR3, as DNA: TGTGCCAGCAATAGCCCGGGAAGGGCTGAAGCTTTCTTT. This codes for CASNSPGRAEAFF.

This clone was detected only a few times. The V gene is TRBV28, the J gene TRBJ1-2; 7 bases are shared with TRBD1. Germline V gene data show CDR1 as MDHEN and CDR2 as SYDVKM. CDR3 length equals 14 residues. The ends lost 8 bases at V and 4 bases at J; junction bases unmatched: 10. CDR3 sequence: CASGTAKVIYGYTF. In DNA form, the CDR3 reads TGTGCCAGCGGGACAGCGAAGGTTATCTATGGCTACACCTTC.

This clone occurred a few times. This rearrangement joins TRBV14 to TRBJ1-2; D gene uncertain. Germline CDR1 reads SGHDN; CDR2 reads FVKESK. The CDR3 totals 13 residues. The V gene lost 0 bases and the J gene lost 1 base, with 3 bases spanning the gap. The CDR3 region is CASSQELNYGYTF. The CDR3 region has the DNA TGTGCCAGCAGCCAAGAACTTAACTATGGCTACACCTTC.

This clone was recorded only once. The J gene is TRBJ2-7, the V gene TRBV28, with unresolved D. Trimming took off 9 bases at V and 4 bases at J, with 13 bases between the two ends. Germline CDR1 MDHEN, CDR2 SYDVKM. The CDR3 contains 12 residues. DNA for the CDR3: TGTGCCAGTTGGTCCCGAAATTACGAGCAGTACTTC. The encoded protein is CASWSRNYEQYF.

This clone was detected ten times or more. This chain uses TRBV19 with TRBJ1-1, with unresolved D. The V gene lost 4 bases and the J gene lost 4 bases, with 7 bases spanning the gap. CDR1 is LNHDA and CDR2 is SQIVND in the germline V gene (reference sequence). CDR3 length: 12 residues. CDR3 in amino acids: CASSTRITEAFF. The DNA for the CDR3 is TGTGCCAGTAGTACCCGGATCACTGAAGCTTTCTTT.